The T cell receptor beta chain described here comes from a study of blood T cell repertoires in COVID-19. Study in general: Acute and convalescent COVID-19 samples came from the United States, Italy and Spain. In each case, the material was cDNA or gDNA derived from T cells, B-cell-depleted T cells, or PBMCs.

The CDR3 has 13 amino acids. V gave up 6 bases and J gave up 0 bases; unmatched junction bases: 0. Germline V gene sequence: CDR1 MNHEY, CDR2 SMNVEV (reference sequence). Per the study methods: Counts of nucleated cells, estimated from reference gene primer amplification, were obtained. Clones were sequenced by immunoSEQ multiplex PCR, and TCRdb holds only the in-frame ones, with some missing. D and trimming come from the DNA, and the V and J calls and clone size come from that table. Among approximately 210,000 clones listed, roughly four fifths were seen once. This sequence was found in a woman between 40 and 55 years old with acute or convalescent COVID-19. Sequencing was performed on peripheral blood. The chain combines TRBV27 with TRBJ1-1; TRBD1 aligns across 8 bases. The CDR3, as DNA: TGTGCCAGCAGGGGACAGGTGAACACTGAAGCTTTCTTT. Translation: CASRGQVNTEAFF.